This T cell receptor (beta chain) was sequenced during a study of shared clonotypes between healthy human individuals (dated by TCRdb to 2020 to 2021). Turning to the overall study: The cohort included a few men and two women between 18 and 49 years of age. For each donor, CD4 naive and CD4 memory were each given three plates, CD8 naive was given two plates, and CD8 memory was given one plate. To estimate repertoire size and how much clonotypes are shared between individuals, the study performed deep sequencing of blood TCR repertoires from five healthy adults. Per donor, leukapheresis produced somewhere between about 0.94 and 9.5 billion PBMCs. Different laboratories and diverse techniques were used to prepare libraries and sequence TCR repertoires, to increase sequencing depth and limit assay-specific biases. The paper's findings and limits, for the study overall: Based on pairwise subsampling, the degree of clonotype sharing among donors was expected to be affected by sequencing depth. Estimated clonotype richness was generally larger for naive than for memory subsets. Compared with non-shared clonotypes, clonotypes shared by all four sorted-subset donors had higher generation probabilities. Sharing across several donors was observed for about 5% of naive CD4, 3.5% of naive CD8, 2% to 2.5% of memory CD4, and roughly 0.4% of memory CD8 clonotypes. Incomplete sequencing was indicated by rarefaction of sorted-subset datasets, despite the large sequencing depth. Only blood was sampled, and tissue TCR repertoires likely differ from those in blood. The small number of donors limited the genetic and exposure-history diversity represented.

TCR CDR3 regions were amplified from genomic DNA by multiplex PCR using the deep immunoSEQ assay. For each cell subset, the extracted genomic DNA was distributed evenly across all wells of several immunoSEQ 96-well plates, and each plate served as one replicate. Each replicate PCR for sorted subsets received around 0.2 ug genomic DNA, equal to tens of thousands of T cell genomes. Purified libraries were quantified with a Qubit 3.0 fluorometer, sized on a Bioanalyzer 2100, and re-quantified with the KAPA Library Quantification kit. Every immunoSEQ 96-well plate was sequenced on a dedicated single-read 150-cycle Illumina NextSeq 550 flow cell. As for how the authors treated the data: The immunoSEQ output contained only junctional sequences without quality scores, so filtering could not match that applied to full-length reads. To assign V/J genes and CDR3, sequences were annotated using PyIR, a Python wrapper for IgBLAST v1.9, with IMGT germline references. Reads were removed for weak V/J assignments (E-value above 1e-6), missing CDR3, stop codons, out-of-frame junctions, or ambiguous translated residues. V3J clonotypes were defined as sequences sharing an identical inferred V gene, J gene, and CDR3 amino acid sequence. Percentage overlap between repertoires was computed as shared unique clonotypes divided by the size of the smaller repertoire. Three approaches were used to assess repertoire richness: RTK rarefaction, the Chao1 estimator, and Recon v2.1 estimates of unobserved clonotypes. For all TCRbeta clonotypes obtained by the gDNA method from a few donors, generation probabilities were computed with OLGA. The clones in this table, taken by TCRdb from immuneACCESS, are in-frame only. Not every clone is retained; where verified, under half of the shortfall comes from an unresolved V gene, and the cause of the rest is unknown. V and J calls and clone size are copied from that table; D and trimming were computed from the DNA. The sample records about 2.3 million clones, around 92% of which are singletons. Around 0.38% of the sample comes from the top ten.

The donors were healthy, HIV-negative adults who had no recently reported acute infections or vaccinations. Only Caucasian adults living in Nashville, Tennessee, USA were represented among the donors. CD4+ T cells were enriched by magnetic negative selection, after which naive cells were positively selected on CD45RA and the negative fraction was taken as the memory subset. Blood was obtained by leukapheresis, after which PBMCs were separated by Ficoll-Histopaque density gradient centrifugation and cryopreserved in liquid nitrogen vapor phase. Analytical flow cytometry was used to check the purity and quantity of every magnetically sorted T cell population. Genomic DNA was isolated from every sorted fraction and measured by UV absorbance on a Nanodrop 2000c. As regards this clone: Which antigen it targets is not known. No quality values exist for individual bases; no much larger clone is one base distant.

The CDR3 holds 13 amino acids from the cysteine to the phenylalanine. Only CDR3 DNA remains: 39 bases, in frame from the first base. Via the germline V gene, CDR1 is SGHRS and CDR2 YFSETQ. V is shortened by 4 bases, J by 5 bases, and the region joining them spans 12 bases. The chain couples TRBV5-1 to TRBJ2-5; the D gene identity is not certain. The sequence derives from a man aged 18-30 years in good health. Some clones in this sample may be carry-over from other donors' samples. Sequencing was done on a sample of naive CD4+ T cells from PBMCs. Explained via the paper, the cell subset or site label denotes: CD45RA+ positively selected. CDR3 loop: CASSLDPRETQYF. The DNA is as follows: TGCGCCAGCAGCCTCGACCCGAGGGAGACCCAGTACTTC.